The entry that follows covers one T cell receptor beta chain sequence. The antigen is not known. This sample was taken from a study of cytomegalovirus exposure and HLA in healthy donors. Assay: immunoSEQ multiplex PCR; the TCRdb copy retains only in-frame clones and omits some. Here the sample spans about 110,000 clones, roughly 90% being singletons. Overall study results and limits: That first-cohort TCR clusters tended to co-occur in the 90 to 150 validation repertoires was found in a later analysis.

The CDR3 has 15 residues. V was clipped by 4 bases and J by 3 bases, with 16 bases between them. CDR1 is SGHRS, CDR2 YFSETQ, per germline. Specimen: PBMCs. This TCR came from a woman aged 25 to 45 in good health and CMV-seropositive. The chain employs TRBV5-1 and TRBJ1-2; a weak D match, TRBD1 (5 bases). CDR3 protein: CASSPGLTQDYGYTF. DNA of the CDR3: TGCGCCAGCAGCCCGGGACTGACACAGGACTATGGCTACACCTTC.